This TCR beta chain was retrieved from a study of patients and donors after allogeneic stem cell transplantation. TCRdb used MiXCR to reprocess the RT-PCR reads, holding one entry per CDR3 protein. The table has 150,000 to 250,000 distinct CDR3 sequences, roughly 40% seen once. V dropped 5 bases and J dropped 0 bases, with 17 bases sitting between them. The CDR3 is made up of 17 amino acids. Germline V gene sequence: CDR1 LGHNA, CDR2 YSLEER. The origin of this receptor is a human donor who was either an allogeneic HSCT recipient or a stem cell or donor lymphocyte infusion donor (not recorded which). It is not recorded whose cells these are; they may come from a transplant donor. The V gene is TRBV4-3, the J gene TRBJ2-1, with D possibly being TRBD1 (6 bases). Sequenced sample: blood, either unsorted or a sorted T cell fraction (not recorded which). The CDR3 loop is CASSASPLGGSYNEQFF. The CDR3 DNA follows: TGCGCCAGCAGCGCTAGCCCTCTAGGGGGCTCCTACAATGAGCAGTTCTTC.